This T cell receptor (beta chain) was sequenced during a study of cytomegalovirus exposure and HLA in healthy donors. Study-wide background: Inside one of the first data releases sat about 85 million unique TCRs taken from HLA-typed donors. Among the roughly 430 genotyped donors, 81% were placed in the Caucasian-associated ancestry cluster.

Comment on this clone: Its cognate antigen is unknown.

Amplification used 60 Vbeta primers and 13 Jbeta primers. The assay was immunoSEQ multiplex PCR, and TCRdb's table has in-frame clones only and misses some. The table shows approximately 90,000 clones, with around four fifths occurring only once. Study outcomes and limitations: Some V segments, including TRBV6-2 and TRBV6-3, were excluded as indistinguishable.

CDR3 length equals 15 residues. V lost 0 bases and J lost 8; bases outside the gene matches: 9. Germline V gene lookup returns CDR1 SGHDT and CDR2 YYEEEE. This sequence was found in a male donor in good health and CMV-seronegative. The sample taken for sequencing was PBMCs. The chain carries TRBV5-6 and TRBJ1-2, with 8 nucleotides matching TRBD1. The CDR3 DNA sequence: TGTGCCAGCAGCTTGGCCATGACAGGGGTTCGGGGCTACACCTTC. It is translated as CASSLAMTGVRGYTF.